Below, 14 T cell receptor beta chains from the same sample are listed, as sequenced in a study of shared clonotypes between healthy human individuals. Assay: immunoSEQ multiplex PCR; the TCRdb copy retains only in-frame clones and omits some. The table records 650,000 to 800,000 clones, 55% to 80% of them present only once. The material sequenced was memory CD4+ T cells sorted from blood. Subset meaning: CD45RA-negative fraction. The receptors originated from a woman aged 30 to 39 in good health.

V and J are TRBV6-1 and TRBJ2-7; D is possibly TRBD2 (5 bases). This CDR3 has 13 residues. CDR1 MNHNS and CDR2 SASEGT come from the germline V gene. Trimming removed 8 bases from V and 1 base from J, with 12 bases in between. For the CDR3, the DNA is TGTGCCAGCTTGGGAGACATGTCCTACGAGCAGTACTTC. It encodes CASLGDMSYEQYF.

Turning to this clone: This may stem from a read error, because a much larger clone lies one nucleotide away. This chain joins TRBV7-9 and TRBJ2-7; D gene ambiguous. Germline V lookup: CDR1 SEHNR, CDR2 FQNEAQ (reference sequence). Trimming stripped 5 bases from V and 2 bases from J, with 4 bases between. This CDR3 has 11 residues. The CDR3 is CASSRTYEQYF. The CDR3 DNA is TGTGCCAGCAGCCGGACCTACGAGCAGTACTTC.

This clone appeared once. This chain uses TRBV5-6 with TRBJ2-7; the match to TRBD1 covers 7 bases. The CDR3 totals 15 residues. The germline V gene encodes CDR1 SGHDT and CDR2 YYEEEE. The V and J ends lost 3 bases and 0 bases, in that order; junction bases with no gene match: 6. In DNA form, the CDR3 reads TGTGCCAGCAGCTGGGTCGGGGACAGCTCCTACGAGCAGTACTTC. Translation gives CASSWVGDSSYEQYF.

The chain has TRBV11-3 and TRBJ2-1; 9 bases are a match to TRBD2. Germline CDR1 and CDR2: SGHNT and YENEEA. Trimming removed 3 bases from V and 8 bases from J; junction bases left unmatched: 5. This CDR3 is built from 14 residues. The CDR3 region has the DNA TGTGCCAGCAGCTTTAGCGGGGGAGCGCATGAGCAGTTCTTC. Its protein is CASSFSGGAHEQFF.

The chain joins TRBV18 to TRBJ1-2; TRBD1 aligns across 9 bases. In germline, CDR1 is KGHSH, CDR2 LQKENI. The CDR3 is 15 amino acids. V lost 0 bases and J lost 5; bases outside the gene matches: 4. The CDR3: CASSPPTGGAYGYTF. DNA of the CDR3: TGTGCCAGCTCACCACCCACAGGGGGCGCGTATGGCTACACCTTC.

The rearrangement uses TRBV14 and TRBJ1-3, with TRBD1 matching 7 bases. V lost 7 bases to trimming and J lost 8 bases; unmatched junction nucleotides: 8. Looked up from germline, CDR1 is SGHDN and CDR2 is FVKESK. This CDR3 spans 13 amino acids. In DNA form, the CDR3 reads TGTGCCAGCAACGACAGGGCCTGGGACACCATATATTTT. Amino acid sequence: CASNDRAWDTIYF.

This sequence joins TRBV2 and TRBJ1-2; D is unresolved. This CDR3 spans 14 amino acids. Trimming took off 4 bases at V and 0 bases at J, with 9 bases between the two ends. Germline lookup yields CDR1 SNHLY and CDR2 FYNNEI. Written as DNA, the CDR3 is TGTGCCAGCAGTGCGGGCAGGACTAACTATGGCTACACCTTC. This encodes CASSAGRTNYGYTF.

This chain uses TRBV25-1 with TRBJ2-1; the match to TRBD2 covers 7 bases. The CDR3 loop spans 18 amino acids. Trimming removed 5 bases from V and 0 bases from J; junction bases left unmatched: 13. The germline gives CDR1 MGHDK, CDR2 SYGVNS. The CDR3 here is CASSQIPTGGSSYNEQFF. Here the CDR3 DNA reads TGTGCCAGCAGTCAAATCCCCACGGGCGGGAGCTCCTACAATGAGCAGTTCTTC.

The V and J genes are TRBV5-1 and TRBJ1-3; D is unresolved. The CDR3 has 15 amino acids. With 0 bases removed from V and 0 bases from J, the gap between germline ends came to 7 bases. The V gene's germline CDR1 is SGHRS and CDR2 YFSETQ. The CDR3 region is CASSLGQFSGNTIYF. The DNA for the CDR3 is TGCGCCAGCAGCTTGGGTCAGTTCTCTGGAAACACCATATATTTT.

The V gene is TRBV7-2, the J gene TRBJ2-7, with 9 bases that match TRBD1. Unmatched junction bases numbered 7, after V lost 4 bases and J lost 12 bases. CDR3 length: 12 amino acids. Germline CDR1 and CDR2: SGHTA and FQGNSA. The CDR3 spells CASSSTGGLLYF. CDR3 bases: TGTGCCAGCAGCTCTACAGGGGGCCTTCTGTACTTC.

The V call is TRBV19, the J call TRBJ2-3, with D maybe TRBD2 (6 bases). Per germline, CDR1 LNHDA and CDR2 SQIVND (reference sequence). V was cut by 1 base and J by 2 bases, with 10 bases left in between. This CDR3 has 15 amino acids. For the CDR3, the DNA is TGTGCCAGTAGTATAGGCAGCGGGTTCACAGATACGCAGTATTTT. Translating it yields CASSIGSGFTDTQYF.

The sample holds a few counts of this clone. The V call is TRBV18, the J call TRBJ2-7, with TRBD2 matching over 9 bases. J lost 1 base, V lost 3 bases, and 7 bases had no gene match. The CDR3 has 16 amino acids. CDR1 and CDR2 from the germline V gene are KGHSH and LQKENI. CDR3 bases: TGTGCCAGCTCACCCCCACCCGCGGGAGGGTCCTACGAGCAGTACTTC. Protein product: CASSPPPAGGSYEQYF. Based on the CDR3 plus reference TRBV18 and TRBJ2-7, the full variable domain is NAGVMQNPRHLVRRRGQEARLRCSPMKGHSHVYWYRQLPEEGLKFMVYLQKENIIDESGMPKERFSAEFPKEGPSILRIQQVVRGDSAAYFCASSPPPAGGSYEQYFGPGTRLTVT.

CDR3 residues: CAAGPRTDTQYF. CDR3 bases: TGTGCAGCGGGGCCGCGCACAGATACGCAGTATTTT. The V call is TRBV27, the J call TRBJ2-3, with 7 bases aligning to TRBD2. The CDR3 loop spans 12 amino acids. CDR1 is MNHEY and CDR2 is SMNVEV in the germline V gene (reference sequence).

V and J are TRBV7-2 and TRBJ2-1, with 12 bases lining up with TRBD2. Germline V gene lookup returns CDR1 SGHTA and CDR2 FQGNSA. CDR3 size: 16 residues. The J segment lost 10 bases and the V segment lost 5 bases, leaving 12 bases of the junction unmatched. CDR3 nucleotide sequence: TGTGCCAGCAGCACCCGCCCGCTAGCGGGAGGGAAGGAGCAGTTCTTC. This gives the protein CASSTRPLAGGKEQFF.